The text below deals with one T cell receptor beta chain. Its target antigen remains unknown. Base qualities are missing; no much larger clone stands one base away. These data come from a study of T cell responses to AZD1222 COVID-19 vaccine (dated by TCRdb to the early 2020s). A note on the overall study: A total of roughly 240 trial participants underwent TCR sequencing, of whom 207 received two doses of AZD1222 and 26 received two doses of the MenACWY control vaccine. Trial participants were enrolled by age into 18-55, 56-69 and 70-plus year subgroups, with about 150, 28 and 57 TCR-sequenced participants respectively.

The time point label, read with the paper, signifies: baseline before first vaccination. In light of the paper, this sample's treatment or condition label describes: meningococcal conjugate vaccine given as trial control. Vaccinee samples were obtained from the UK trials COV001 and COV002, which included a single-blind randomized controlled phase 2/3 trial of AZD1222 (ChAdOx1 nCoV-19) in healthy adults. For TCRbeta chain sequencing, PBMC samples were collected from trial participants at day 0 and at day 28 after the second dose. The CDR3 regions of human TCRbeta chains were analyzed by immunosequencing. Concerning the study's data processing: Repertoire TCRs were matched against a reference library of SARS-CoV-2-specific TCRs generated with the MIRA antigen-specificity platform. Breadth meant the fraction of unique TCRs that were SARS-CoV-2-associated, whereas depth meant the fraction of total T cells that were SARS-CoV-2-associated. Using the MIRA data, every spike-specific TCR was mapped to the spike region that the TCR reacted to and assigned to either a CD4 or a CD8 class. Log10-transformed breadth and depth values were compared by one-way ANOVA with Sidak's multiple comparisons tests. Not all clones reach the TCRdb copy of this immuneACCESS table, which keeps in-frame sequences only. Checked studies attribute under half of the gap to unresolved V genes and leave the rest unexplained. V, J and clone size are taken as reported in that table, and D and trimming were inferred from the DNA itself. The sample table records about 150,000 clones; about nine tenths of these occur just once. Under 7% of the sample is held by the ten biggest clonotypes.

Trimming takes 3 bases off V and 3 bases off J; junction bases not matched to a gene: 7. Measured from the cysteine to the phenylalanine, the CDR3 is 16 residues long. The only DNA kept is the CDR3, 48 bases in frame from the first base. The germline V gene yields KGHSH for CDR1 and LQKENI for CDR2. The paper as a whole reports these results and caveats: Reportedly, close to half of the unique spike-specific TCRs recognized epitopes lying outside the regions that are mutated in the B.1.351 and B.1.1.7 variants. Because no samples from the day 14 peak response were available, repertoires could be characterized only after the peak T cell response. After two AZD1222 doses, both the breadth and the depth of spike-specific TCRs were significantly higher than at day 0 and than in MenACWY recipients. Only five or six AZD1222 recipients were SARS-CoV-2 seropositive at baseline, limiting conclusions about previously exposed vaccinees. Vaccine-associated CD4 TCRs spanned the whole spike protein, with dominant responses in regions 160-218 and 743-854. Most participants were white British and females outnumbered males, and the authors suggested that clonal diversity may have been underestimated. The 56-69-year group was small, and its depth increase did not reach significance, likely because of low power.

The chain is made from TRBV18 and TRBJ2-2, with 7 central nucleotides matching TRBD2. Sequencing used peripheral blood, obtained on day 0 of MenACWY control vaccination. The TCR sequence derives from an adult in good health. In nucleotides, the sequence is TGTGCCAGCTCACCTCGGGCGGGAGTGGACACCGGGGAGCTGTTTTTT. This gives the protein CASSPRAGVDTGELFF.